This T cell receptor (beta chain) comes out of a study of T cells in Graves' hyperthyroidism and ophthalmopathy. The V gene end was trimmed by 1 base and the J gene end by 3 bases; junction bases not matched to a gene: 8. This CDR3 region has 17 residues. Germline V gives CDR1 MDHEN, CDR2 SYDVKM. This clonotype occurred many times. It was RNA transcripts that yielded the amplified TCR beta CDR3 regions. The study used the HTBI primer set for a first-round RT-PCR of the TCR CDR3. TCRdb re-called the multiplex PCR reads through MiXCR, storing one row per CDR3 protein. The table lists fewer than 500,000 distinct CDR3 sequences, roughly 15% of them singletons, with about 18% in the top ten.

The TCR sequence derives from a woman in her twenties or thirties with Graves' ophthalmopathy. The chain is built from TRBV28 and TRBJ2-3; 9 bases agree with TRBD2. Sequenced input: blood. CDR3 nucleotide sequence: TGTGCCAGCAGTTTATCGACTAGCGGATTAAGTACAGATACGCAGTATTTT. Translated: CASSLSTSGLSTDTQYF.